The rows below give T cell receptor beta chains drawn from one sample of a study of memory CD4+ T cells and cytomegalovirus serostatus. Profiled with immunoSEQ multiplex PCR; TCRdb holds only in-frame clones, not every one. The table shows roughly 40,000 clones, with roughly four fifths occurring only once. The sequencing sample was made of memory CD4+ T cells from blood. The receptors here all came from an adult in good health and CMV-seronegative. Each CDR3 is given with its conserved first and last residue. The D gene is left open where the match is weak. Expanded clones are given a class, and other clones once, few, many or no size at all.

>TRBJ2-4|TRBD2|-|TRBV14
CASSQPGLAGGPSKNIQYF
TGTGCCAGCAGTCAGCCCGGACTAGCGGGGGGGCCTTCCAAAAACATTCAGTACTTC
>TRBJ2-3|-|-|TRBV2
CASSDLSRDTQYF
TGTGCCAGCAGCGACCTTTCGCGGGATACGCAGTATTTT
>TRBJ2-2|-|-|TRBV7-3
CASSFFAGAADTGELFF
TGTGCCAGCAGCTTCTTTGCCGGGGCAGCTGACACCGGGGAGCTGTTTTTT
>TRBJ1-5|TRBD1|few|TRBV7-2
CASSPSGQGHQPQHF
TGTGCCAGCAGCCCTTCTGGACAGGGTCATCAGCCCCAGCATTTT
>TRBJ2-3|-|-|TRBV5-6
CASSLARGGRTDTQYF
TGTGCCAGCAGCTTGGCCAGGGGGGGGCGGACAGATACGCAGTATTTT
>TRBJ1-5|-|-|TRBV29-1
CSVARTDSNQPQHF
TGCAGCGTTGCGCGGACAGATAGCAATCAGCCCCAGCATTTT
>TRBJ1-6|-|-|TRBV2
CASRALGGYSPLHF
TGTGCCAGCAGGGCCCTAGGGGGGTATTCACCCCTCCACTTT
>TRBJ2-2|-|-|TRBV11-3
CASSWSSQGTGELFF
TGTGCCAGCAGCTGGAGTTCTCAGGGGACCGGGGAGCTGTTTTTT
>TRBJ1-2|TRBD1|few|TRBV18
CASSPSDRGYGYTF
TGTGCCAGCTCACCTTCGGACAGGGGGTATGGCTACACCTTC
>TRBJ1-1|-|-|TRBV30
CAWLTSYKAFF
TGTGCCTGGCTTACAAGTTATAAAGCTTTCTTT
>TRBJ1-6|TRBD1|few|TRBV30
CAWSVDRVNSPLHF
TGTGCCTGGAGTGTCGACAGGGTAAATTCACCCCTCCACTTT
>TRBJ2-2|-|few|TRBV6-1
CASRDLSNTGELFF
TGTGCCAGCAGGGACCTTTCGAACACCGGGGAGCTGTTTTTT
>TRBJ1-4|-|-|TRBV4-1
CASSQDQGLREKLFF
TGCGCCAGCAGCCAGGATCAGGGGCTTCGTGAAAAACTGTTTTTT
>TRBJ1-1|-|-|TRBV19
CASTRRELGNTEAFF
TGTGCCAGTACCCGCAGGGAGCTAGGGAACACTGAAGCTTTCTTT
>TRBJ1-1|-|-|TRBV6-6
CASQNWNTEAFF
TGTGCCAGCCAGAACTGGAACACTGAAGCTTTCTTT
>TRBJ2-3|-|-|TRBV7-9
CASSKEGLRTDTQYF
TGTGCCAGCAGTAAAGAGGGGCTCCGGACGGATACGCAGTATTTT
>TRBJ2-5|TRBD2|-|TRBV5-4
CASSPRGGGAWETQYF
TGTGCCAGCAGCCCCAGGGGCGGGGGGGCGTGGGAGACCCAGTACTTC
>TRBJ1-1|-|-|TRBV7-2
CASSLGENTEAFF
TGTGCCAGCAGCTTGGGTGAGAACACTGAAGCTTTCTTT
>TRBJ2-3|-|-|TRBV5-6
CASSLRGSQDTQYF
TGTGCCAGCAGCTTGAGGGGCAGCCAAGATACGCAGTATTTT
>TRBJ1-1|-|few|TRBV9
CASSTSMWTEAFF
TGTGCCAGCTCCACAAGCATGTGGACTGAAGCTTTCTTT
>TRBJ1-2|-|-|TRBV23-1
CASKGKKGLGYGYTF
TGCGCCAGCAAAGGGAAAAAGGGGCTAGGCTATGGCTACACCTTC
>TRBJ1-1|-|-|TRBV19
CASSRRDTEAFF
TGTGCCAGTAGTAGGAGGGACACTGAAGCTTTCTTT
>TRBJ1-1|-|once|TRBV7-3
CASSQNGAGNTEAFF
TGTGCCAGCAGTCAAAACGGCGCCGGGAACACTGAAGCTTTCTTT
>TRBJ1-5|TRBD1|-|TRBV2
CASIRDRGIGSNQPQHF
TGTGCCAGCATCCGAGACAGGGGAATCGGGAGCAATCAGCCCCAGCATTTT
>TRBJ2-3|-|-|TRBV11-3
CASSLGGTDTQYF
TGTGCCAGCAGCCTAGGGGGAACAGATACGCAGTATTTT
>TRBJ2-1|TRBD1|-|TRBV5-1
CASSLLSDRGDNEQFF
TGCGCCAGCAGCTTGCTGTCGGACAGGGGGGACAATGAGCAGTTCTTC
>TRBJ1-2|TRBD1|-|TRBV9
CASAPYEGAPDGYTF
TGTGCCAGCGCCCCGTATGAGGGGGCGCCCGATGGCTACACCTTC
>TRBJ1-2|-|-|TRBV10-3
CAIRTRIAGIKDGYTF
TGTGCCATCAGGACGAGAATTGCAGGGATAAAGGATGGCTACACCTTC
>TRBJ2-7|-|-|TRBV5-1
CASSPLAGGVSYEQYF
TGCGCCAGCAGCCCTCTTGCAGGCGGGGTCTCCTACGAGCAGTACTTC
>TRBJ2-7|-|-|TRBV7-2
CASRPALGGSYEQYF
TGTGCCAGCAGACCCGCACTAGGAGGGTCTTACGAGCAGTACTTC
>TRBJ2-5|TRBD2|-|TRBV29-1
CSVVKAGASQETQYF
TGCAGCGTTGTAAAAGCGGGGGCCAGCCAAGAGACCCAGTACTTC
>TRBJ2-3|-|-|TRBV6-1
CASSEAAHRAQYF
TGTGCCAGCAGTGAAGCGGCCCACCGGGCGCAGTATTTT
>TRBJ1-2|TRBD1|-|TRBV19
CASTRDRTGGYTF
TGTGCCAGTACTCGAGATAGGACAGGCGGCTACACCTTC
>TRBJ1-4|-|once|TRBV5-1
CASSLGAGNEKLFF
TGCGCCAGCAGCTTGGGTGCAGGAAATGAAAAACTGTTTTTT
>TRBJ1-2|TRBD1|few|TRBV28
CATLDRGDYGYTF
TGTGCCACCCTGGACAGGGGGGACTATGGCTACACCTTC
>TRBJ1-5|TRBD1|-|TRBV18
CASSPGQEHQPQHF
TGTGCCAGCTCACCAGGACAGGAACATCAGCCCCAGCATTTT
>TRBJ1-2|TRBD1|-|TRBV2
CASSWDSSYGYTF
TGTGCCAGCAGTTGGGACAGCTCCTATGGCTACACCTTC
>TRBJ1-3|-|-|TRBV2
CASSFAGTPSGNTIYF
TGTGCCAGCAGCTTCGCCGGGACACCGTCTGGAAACACCATATATTTT
>TRBJ2-3|-|once|TRBV5-1
CASSPHGGSGRTDTQYF
TGCGCCAGCAGCCCCCACGGGGGTAGCGGCCGCACAGATACGCAGTATTTT
>TRBJ2-2|-|-|TRBV4-1
CASSQRQGGLFF
TGCGCCAGCAGCCAACGGCAGGGCGGGCTGTTTTTT
>TRBJ1-2|TRBD1|-|TRBV23-1
CASSRPTGGGYGYTF
TGCGCCAGCAGTCGGCCCACAGGGGGAGGCTATGGCTACACCTTC
>TRBJ2-1|TRBD2|few|TRBV7-7
CASSLRASGVGEQFF
TGTGCCAGCAGCTTACGGGCTAGCGGGGTCGGTGAGCAGTTCTTC
>TRBJ2-5|TRBD2|-|TRBV6-5
CASSLGLVGETQYF
TGTGCCAGCAGTTTGGGACTAGTCGGAGAGACCCAGTACTTC